A single sample gave rise to the 21 T cell receptor beta chains below, sequenced in a study of cytomegalovirus exposure and HLA in healthy donors. The PCR used 60 Vbeta and 13 Jbeta primers. Assay used: immunoSEQ multiplex PCR; TCRdb lists only in-frame clones, some missing. The sample table sets out 150,000 or so clones. The sample comprised PBMCs. All receptors come from a woman aged 45-65 years in good health and CMV-seronegative.

The rearrangement links TRBV2 to TRBJ2-1; 8 nucleotides match TRBD1. The germline V gene has CDR1 SNHLY and CDR2 FYNNEI. V shed 6 bases, J shed 8 bases, and the junction held 6 bases outside the gene matches. The CDR3 contains 13 residues. CDR3 in DNA: TGTGCCAGCAGCCTGGACAGGGAGGATGAGCAGTTCTTC. It specifies CASSLDREDEQFF.

The CDR3 loop is CASRQTGRETQYF. The CDR3 bases are TGTGCCAGCAGGCAAACAGGGAGAGAGACCCAGTACTTC. The chain couples TRBV27 to TRBJ2-5; a weak D match, TRBD1 (6 bases). Germline CDR1 reads MNHEY; CDR2 reads SMNVEV (reference sequence). The CDR3 length is 13 residues. Trimming stripped 6 bases from V and 4 bases from J, with 12 bases between.

The genes are TRBV30 and TRBJ1-5, with a tentative D call TRBD1 (6 bases). The CDR3 is made up of 12 amino acids. The V gene's germline CDR1 is GTSNPN and CDR2 SVGIG (reference sequence). V was clipped by 5 bases and J by 4 bases, with 9 bases between them. CDR3 protein: CAWGGSNQPQHF. The CDR3 nucleotides read TGTGCCTGGGGGGGCTCTAATCAGCCCCAGCATTTT. Supplemented by reference TRBV30 and TRBJ1-5, the full variable domain reads SQTIHQWPATLVQPVGSPLSLECTVEGTSNPNLYWYRQAAGRGLQLLFYSVGIGQISSEVPQNLSASRPQDRQFILSSKKLLLSDSGFYLCAWGGSNQPQHFGDGTRLSIL.

The rearrangement joins TRBV19 to TRBJ1-5; 7 positions match TRBD1. V lost 8 bases, J lost 3 bases, and 4 bases stayed unmatched. CDR3 length equals 13 residues. Germline loops: CDR1 LNHDA, CDR2 SQIVND (reference sequence). The CDR3 region has the DNA TGTGCCAGTCGGACAGGTGCCAATCAGCCCCAGCATTTT. Translating it yields CASRTGANQPQHF.

The chain couples TRBV9 to TRBJ2-2; D is perhaps TRBD2 (6 bases). From germline, CDR1 is SGDLS and CDR2 YYNGEE. CDR3 length: 15 amino acids. The V gene lost 0 bases and the J gene lost 7 bases, with 13 bases spanning the gap. The CDR3 region is CASSVVAAGSGELFF. Written as DNA, the CDR3 is TGTGCCAGCAGCGTAGTAGCGGCGGGGAGCGGGGAGCTGTTTTTT.

The genes are TRBV5-8 and TRBJ1-5; a possible D gene is TRBD1 (6 bases). The V and J ends lost 4 bases and 0 bases respectively, with 17 bases between them. The CDR3 length is 17 residues. Germline V gene lookup returns CDR1 SGHTS and CDR2 YDEGEE. The CDR3 region is CASSDGQTGYSNQPQHF. Written as DNA, the CDR3 is TGTGCCAGCAGCGATGGACAGACTGGTTATAGCAATCAGCCCCAGCATTTT.

The J gene is TRBJ2-3, the V gene TRBV2, with 9 bases aligning to TRBD1. The CDR3 is made up of 14 amino acids. Germline CDR1 and CDR2: SNHLY and FYNNEI. After removal of 6 bases from V and 0 bases from J, the junction contained 1 base not matched to a gene. This CDR3 is CASRGQGSTDTQYF. The CDR3 DNA follows: TGTGCCAGCAGGGGACAGGGAAGCACAGATACGCAGTATTTT.

The rearrangement links TRBV5-4 to TRBJ2-5; a possible D gene is TRBD1 (7 bases). The V end was cut by 4 bases, the J end by 5 bases, with 18 bases between. The CDR3 sequence is 15 residues long. Germline V CDR1 and CDR2: SGHNT, YYREEE (reference sequence). The CDR3 is CASSEEYRGGETQYF. The CDR3 DNA reads TGTGCCAGCAGCGAGGAGTACAGGGGAGGCGAGACCCAGTACTTC.

The gene calls are TRBV19 and TRBJ2-1; D unclear. This CDR3 is built from 12 residues. V gave up 2 bases and J gave up 11 bases, with 10 bases separating them. The germline V gene has CDR1 LNHDA and CDR2 SQIVND (reference sequence). The CDR3 DNA sequence: TGTGCCAGTAGTATATCGGTTTATCAGCAGTTCTTC. It translates to CASSISVYQQFF.

About this clone: It is unclear where the CDR3 begins or ends on the DNA, so no DNA is shown, and the CDR3 is as TCRdb lists it. The genes are TRBV5-1 and TRBJ2-1; the table's D call, TRBD2, has no DNA check behind it. The CDR3 extends over 14 residues, inclusive of both ends. From germline, CDR1 is SGHRS and CDR2 YFSETQ. The CDR3 here is CASSLVASGSREFF.

The V and J genes are TRBV30 and TRBJ2-7, with a possible D match to TRBD1 (5 bases). V lost 0 bases to trimming and J lost 5 bases, with 17 bases between them. Germline CDR1 is GTSNPN and CDR2 is SVGIG (reference sequence). The CDR3 length is 15 residues. The CDR3 DNA follows: TGTGCCTGGAGTGTACAGTTTGCAGGGTCGGACGAGCAGTACTTC. Translating it yields CAWSVQFAGSDEQYF.

The V and J genes are TRBV9 and TRBJ2-7; D perhaps matches TRBD2 (5 bases). The CDR3 covers 13 residues. V was clipped by 4 bases and J by 7 bases, with 15 bases between them. Per the germline V gene, CDR1 is SGDLS and CDR2 is YYNGEE. The CDR3 loop reads CASSPDSLGEQYF. In DNA, the CDR3 is TGTGCCAGCAGCCCGGACTCCTTGGGGGAGCAGTACTTC. Looking up the rest from reference TRBV9 and TRBJ2-7 gives the full variable domain: DSGVTQTPKHLITATGQRVTLRCSPRSGDLSVYWYQQSLDQGLQFLIQYYNGEERAKGNILERFSAQQFPDLHSELNLSSLELGDSALYFCASSPDSLGEQYFGPGTRLTVT.

The chain joins TRBV6-5 to TRBJ1-1; a weak D match, TRBD1 (5 bases). Germline CDR1 and CDR2: MNHEY and SVGAGI. The CDR3 length is 13 residues. Trimming stripped 7 bases from V and 8 bases from J, with 17 bases between. In DNA, the CDR3 is TGTGCCAGCACCCAAAGGGGAGGGAAGGAAGCTTTCTTT. Its protein product is CASTQRGGKEAFF.

This chain uses TRBV5-1 with TRBJ1-2; the D gene is possibly TRBD1 (6 bases). The V and J ends lost 6 bases and 8 bases respectively, with 14 bases between them. The CDR3 sequence is 12 residues long. The germline V gene has CDR1 SGHRS and CDR2 YFSETQ. The CDR3 loop is CASTNTGLGYTF. CDR3 sequence (DNA): TGCGCCAGCACGAACACAGGGCTCGGCTACACCTTC.

J is TRBJ2-7 and V is TRBV18, with 7 nucleotides matching TRBD1. Germline CDR1 is KGHSH and CDR2 is LQKENI. V shed 4 bases and J 3 bases; nucleotides not matched to a gene: 9. The CDR3 length is 15 residues. This CDR3 is CASSRGTENIYEQYF. CDR3 bases: TGTGCCAGCTCACGAGGGACAGAGAATATCTACGAGCAGTACTTC.

The chain employs TRBV4-3 and TRBJ2-7; D possibly corresponds to TRBD1 (5 bases). V shed 1 base and J shed 6 bases, with 13 bases lying between them. There are 14 residues in the CDR3. Germline CDR1 and CDR2: LGHNA and YSLEER. The CDR3 reads CASSQVPKGSEQYF. The DNA of the CDR3 is TGCGCCAGCAGCCAAGTCCCCAAGGGGTCCGAGCAGTACTTC.

The rearrangement uses TRBV19 and TRBJ1-1, with D tentatively TRBD1 (6 bases). Trimming removed 5 bases at V and 4 bases at J, with 17 bases between. Germline CDR1 and CDR2: LNHDA and SQIVND (reference sequence). CDR3 length: 15 residues. The CDR3 DNA is TGTGCCAGTAGTTGGGGCAGGGGTTCCGTCACTGAAGCTTTCTTT. This codes for CASSWGRGSVTEAFF.

The J gene is TRBJ2-7, the V gene TRBV29-1, with 8 positions matching TRBD1. CDR3 length: 13 amino acids. Per germline, CDR1 SQVTM and CDR2 ANQGSEA. Trimming cost V 8 bases and J 7 bases; bases outside gene matches: 13. The CDR3 DNA reads as TGCAGCCTCCTGGCGGGACAGGATGGGGAGCAGTACTTC. Translation gives CSLLAGQDGEQYF.

The chain links TRBV5-1 to TRBJ1-2, with D perhaps TRBD1 (6 bases). Germline V gene lookup returns CDR1 SGHRS and CDR2 YFSETQ. V lost 2 bases and J lost 3, with 8 bases in between. The CDR3 runs to 13 residues. CDR3 in amino acids: CASSFRQDYGYTF. CDR3 nucleotide sequence: TGCGCCAGCAGCTTTCGACAGGACTATGGCTACACCTTC.

The rearrangement links TRBV18 to TRBJ1-1; D not certain. Trimming took off 4 bases at V and 3 bases at J, with 18 bases between the two ends. The CDR3 spans 16 residues. CDR1 is KGHSH and CDR2 is LQKENI in the germline V gene. DNA for the CDR3: TGTGCCAGCTCACACCCGGGAGGAGTCGGGGACACTGAAGCTTTCTTT. Protein: CASSHPGGVGDTEAFF.

This sequence joins TRBV11-1 and TRBJ2-1; 16 bases map to TRBD2. The CDR3 has 16 residues. J gave up 8 bases and V 5 bases, and 6 bases lay outside the gene matches. Per the germline V gene, CDR1 is SGHAT and CDR2 is FQDESV (reference sequence). Here the CDR3 DNA reads TGTGCCAGCAGCCCTGGGGGACTAGCGGGGGGGTATGAGCAGTTCTTC. This codes for CASSPGGLAGGYEQFF.